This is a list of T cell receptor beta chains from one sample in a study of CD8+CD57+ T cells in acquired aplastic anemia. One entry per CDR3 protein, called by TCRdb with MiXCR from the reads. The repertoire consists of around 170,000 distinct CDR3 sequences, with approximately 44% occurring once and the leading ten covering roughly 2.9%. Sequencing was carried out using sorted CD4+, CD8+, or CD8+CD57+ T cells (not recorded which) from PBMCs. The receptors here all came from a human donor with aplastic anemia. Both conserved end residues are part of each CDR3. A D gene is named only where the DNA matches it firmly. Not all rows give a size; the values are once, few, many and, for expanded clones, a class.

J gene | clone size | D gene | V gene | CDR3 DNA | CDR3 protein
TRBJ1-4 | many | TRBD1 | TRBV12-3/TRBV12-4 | TGTGCCAGCAGCTACCACAGGGGGCTGGGTGAAAAACTGTTTTTT | CASSYHRGLGEKLFF
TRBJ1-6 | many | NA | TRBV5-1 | TGCGCCAGCAGCTTCCAGGGGATTAATTCACCCCTCCACTTT | CASSFQGINSPLHF
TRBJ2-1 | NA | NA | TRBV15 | TGTGCCACCAGCAGCGTTGATTACACTCCCAATGAGCAGTTCTTC | CATSSVDYTPNEQFF
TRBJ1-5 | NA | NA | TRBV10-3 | TGTGCCATCAGTAATGGGGGAAACAATCAGCCCCAGCATTTT | CAISNGGNNQPQHF
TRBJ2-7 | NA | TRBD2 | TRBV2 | TGTGCCAGCAGTTTCTCTAGCGGGAACTCCTACGAGCAGTACTTC | CASSFSSGNSYEQYF
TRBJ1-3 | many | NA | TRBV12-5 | TGTGCTAGTGGTTTTATGAGGGACACCATATATTTT | CASGFMRDTIYF
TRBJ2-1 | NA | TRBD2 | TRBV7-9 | TGTGCCAGCAGGACTAGCCCCTACAATGAGCAGTTCTTC | CASRTSPYNEQFF
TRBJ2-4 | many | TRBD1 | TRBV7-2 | TGTGCCAGCAGCTCAGCCGGGACAGGGTCCATTCAGTACTTC | CASSSAGTGSIQYF
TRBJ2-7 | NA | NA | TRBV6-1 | TGTGCCAGCAGTACCCCCTCCTACGAGCAGTACTTC | CASSTPSYEQYF
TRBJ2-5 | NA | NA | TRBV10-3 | TGTGCCATCAATTGGCAGACCCAGTACTTC | CAINWQTQYF
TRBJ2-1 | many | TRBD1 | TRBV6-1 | TGTGCCAGCAGAACCGGGACAGGGGGCAATGAGCAGTTCTTC | CASRTGTGGNEQFF
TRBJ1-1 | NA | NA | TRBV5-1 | TGCGCCAGCAGCCTCACAGGGCCGACGCCGCAAGCTTTCTTT | CASSLTGPTPQAFF
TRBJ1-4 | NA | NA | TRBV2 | TGTGCCAGCAGGCCCCGGAGGACTGAAAAACTGTTTTTT | CASRPRRTEKLFF
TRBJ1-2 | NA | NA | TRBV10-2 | TGCGCCCGCAGTGAGTTGTCGGGAGGGTTATATGGCTATACCTTC | CARSELSGGLYGYTF
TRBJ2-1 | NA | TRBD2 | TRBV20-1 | TGCAGTGCTAGGGGGACTAGCGGGGCGAATGAGCAGTTCTTC | CSARGTSGANEQFF
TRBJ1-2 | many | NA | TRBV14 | TGTGCCAGCAGCCAAGATCTTGGCTACACCTTC | CASSQDLGYTF
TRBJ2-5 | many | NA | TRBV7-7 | TGTGCCAGCAGCTTAGTGGCGGAAGAGACCCAGTACTTC | CASSLVAEETQYF
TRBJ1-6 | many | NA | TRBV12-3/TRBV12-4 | TGTGCCAGCAGTTCCTCGGATTACCCAAATTCACCCCTCCACTTT | CASSSSDYPNSPLHF
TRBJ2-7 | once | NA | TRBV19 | TGTGCCAGTAGGGCCCTCCCAGGGGCCGAGCAGTACTTC | CASRALPGAEQYF
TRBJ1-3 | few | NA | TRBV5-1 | TGCGCCAGCAGCTTGGCCTTGCGTGGCTCGGACACCATATATTTT | CASSLALRGSDTIYF
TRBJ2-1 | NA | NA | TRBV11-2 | TGTGCCAGCAGCCACGCAGGGTCGGGGTCCTACAATGAGCAGTTCTTC | CASSHAGSGSYNEQFF
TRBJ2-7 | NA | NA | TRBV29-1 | TGCAGCGCCGAGGCCGAGTCCTACGAGCAGTACTTC | CSAEAESYEQYF
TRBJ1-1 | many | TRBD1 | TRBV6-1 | TGTGCCAGCAGTCAACCCACAGGGGGCGCAGGTAACACTGAAGCTTTCTTT | CASSQPTGGAGNTEAFF
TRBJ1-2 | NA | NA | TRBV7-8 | TGTGCCAGCAGCGTGGGGGATAGCTATGGCTACACCTTC | CASSVGDSYGYTF
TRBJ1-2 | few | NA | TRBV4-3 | TGCGCCAGCAGCCAAGATCGCCCCGTAGATGGCTACACCTTC | CASSQDRPVDGYTF
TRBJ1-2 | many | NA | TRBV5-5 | TGTGCCAGCAGCCGCTCGAGCTATGGCTACACCTTC | CASSRSSYGYTF
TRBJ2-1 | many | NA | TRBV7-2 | TGTGCCAGCAGCGCCGGACCCCACAACACATACAATGAGCAGTTCTTC | CASSAGPHNTYNEQFF
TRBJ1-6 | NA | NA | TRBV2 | TGTGCCAGCAAGACGGACGGACAGTTGGAACCCCTCCACTTT | CASKTDGQLEPLHF
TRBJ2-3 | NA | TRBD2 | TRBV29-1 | TGCAGCGCCCACCGCACAGCGGGGTTCTCAGATACGCAGTATTTT | CSAHRTAGFSDTQYF
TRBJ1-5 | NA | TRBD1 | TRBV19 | TGTGCCAGCTTCCCCACGGGACAGGGGAGTCAGCCCCAGCATTTT | CASFPTGQGSQPQHF
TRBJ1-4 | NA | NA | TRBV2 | TGTGCCAGCACCAGGGGAGGAGAAAAACTGTTTTTT | CASTRGGEKLFF
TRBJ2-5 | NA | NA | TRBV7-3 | TGTGCCAGCAGCTTATTGGGGGGGCGTATGTACCAAGAGACCCAGTACTTC | CASSLLGGRMYQETQYF
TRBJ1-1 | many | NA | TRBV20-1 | TGCAGTGCTAGAGTAAGGGGACAGAACACTGAAGCTTTCTTT | CSARVRGQNTEAFF
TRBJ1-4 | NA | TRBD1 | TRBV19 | TGTGCGATCAGAGGGGGACAGGCGAATGAAAAACTGTTTTTT | CAIRGGQANEKLFF
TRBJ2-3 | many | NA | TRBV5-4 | TGTGCCAGCAGCTTGTCGGGACGGACGACAGATACGCAGTATTTT | CASSLSGRTTDTQYF
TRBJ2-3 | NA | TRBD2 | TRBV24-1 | TGTGCCACCACGACAGGGACTAGCGGGAGGTCAGCAGTCACAGATACGCAGTATTTT | CATTTGTSGRSAVTDTQYF
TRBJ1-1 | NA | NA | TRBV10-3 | TGTGCCATCAACGAACAGGGCAGGGGCACTGAAGCTTTCTTT | CAINEQGRGTEAFF
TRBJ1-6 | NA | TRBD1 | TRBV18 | TGTGCCAGCTCACTGCGGGACAGGGGAGGGCAGGATCCCCTCCACTTT | CASSLRDRGGQDPLHF
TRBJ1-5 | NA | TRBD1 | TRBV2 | TGTGCCAGCAGCGTCGGACAGGGGTGGCAGCCCCAGCATTTT | CASSVGQGWQPQHF
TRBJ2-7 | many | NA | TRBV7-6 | TGTGCCAGCAGCCCTGACGAGGACGAGCAGTACTTC | CASSPDEDEQYF
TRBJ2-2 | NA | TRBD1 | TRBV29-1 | TGCAGCGTTTCGGGACAGGGGGCGCATAACGGGGAGCTGTTTTTT | CSVSGQGAHNGELFF
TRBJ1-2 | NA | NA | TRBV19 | TGTGCCAGTAGTATCGGCCCAGGACGAGTTGGCTACACCTTC | CASSIGPGRVGYTF
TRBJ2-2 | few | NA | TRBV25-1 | TGTGCCAGCAGTCAAGGTCGATGGAACACCGGGGAGCTGTTTTTT | CASSQGRWNTGELFF
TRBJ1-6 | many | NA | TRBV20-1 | TGCAGTGCTAGAGATATAAGGAATTTACCCCTCCACTTT | CSARDIRNLPLHF
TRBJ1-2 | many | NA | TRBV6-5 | TGTGCCAGCAGTTACTCAAGCCACCCCTACTATGGCTACACCTTC | CASSYSSHPYYGYTF
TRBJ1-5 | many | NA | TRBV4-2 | TGTGCCAGCAGCCTTTCGACGGGTAGCAATCAGCCCCAGCATTTT | CASSLSTGSNQPQHF
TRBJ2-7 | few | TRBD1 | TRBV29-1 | TGCAGCGTCTGGGACAGCTCCTACGAGCAGTACTTC | CSVWDSSYEQYF
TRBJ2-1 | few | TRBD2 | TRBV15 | TGTGCCACCACAACTAGCGGGAATGAGCAGCTCTTC | CATTTSGNEQLF
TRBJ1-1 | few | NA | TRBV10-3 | TGTGCCAGCAGTCCCGGGGCCCTGAACACTGAAGCTTTCTTT | CASSPGALNTEAFF